In this sample, the clone carrying this TCR beta chain turned up many times. Specified time point: pre-sensitization, week 0. The treatment is: therapeutic diphenylcyclopropenone sensitization with weekly scalp DPC. Those who donated were patients with alopecia, 18 to 70 years of age, and suitable for DPC. Per germline, CDR1 MDHEN and CDR2 SYDVKM. Trimming shortened V by 6 bases and J by 0 bases, and 13 bases separated the two germline ends. The CDR3 has 15 amino acids. The data stem from a study of human T cells and chemical hapten exposure. Across the whole study: The study traced per-sample TCR yield variation mainly to small differences in pooled library volumes.

TCRdb re-called the RACE reads through MiXCR, storing one row per CDR3 protein. The repertoire holds 350,000 to 450,000 distinct CDR3 sequences, with roughly 5.3% as singletons. The sequencing here drew on whole blood, taken in connection with sensitization to the hapten diphenylcyclopropenone (DPC). The sequence was obtained from a woman aged 45-65 years with alopecia areata. Some clones in this sample may be carry-over from other donors' samples. The rearrangement links TRBV28 to TRBJ2-3, with a tentative D call TRBD2 (6 bases). This chain's CDR3 is CASSLGGSSTDTQYF. The CDR3 coding sequence is TGTGCCAGCAGCCTGGGAGGCTCTAGCACAGATACGCAGTATTTT.